This TCR beta chain was recorded in a study of CD8 T cells in Susac syndrome. This clonotype was counted only a few times. RNA in amounts of 0.5 to 1 ug was reverse transcribed with random hexamers. The authors amplified TCR beta CDR3 across 54 Vbeta and 13 Jbeta using immunoSEQ multiplex PCR. TCRdb used MiXCR to reprocess the immunoSEQ multiplex PCR reads, holding one entry per CDR3 protein. This table has fewer than 350,000 distinct CDR3 sequences, 85% appearing once. Trimming shortened V by 5 bases and J by 4 bases, and 9 bases separated the two germline ends. The germline V gene has CDR1 GTSNPN and CDR2 SVGIG (reference sequence). The CDR3 has 12 amino acids.

Sequencing was done on a sample of CD8+ T cells from PBMCs. This TCR came from a human donor with multiple sclerosis. The rearrangement uses TRBV30 and TRBJ2-1; perhaps TRBD1 as D (5 bases). CDR3 sequence reads: CAWLRVYNEQFF. CDR3 in DNA: TGTGCCTGGCTCAGGGTTTACAATGAGCAGTTCTTC.